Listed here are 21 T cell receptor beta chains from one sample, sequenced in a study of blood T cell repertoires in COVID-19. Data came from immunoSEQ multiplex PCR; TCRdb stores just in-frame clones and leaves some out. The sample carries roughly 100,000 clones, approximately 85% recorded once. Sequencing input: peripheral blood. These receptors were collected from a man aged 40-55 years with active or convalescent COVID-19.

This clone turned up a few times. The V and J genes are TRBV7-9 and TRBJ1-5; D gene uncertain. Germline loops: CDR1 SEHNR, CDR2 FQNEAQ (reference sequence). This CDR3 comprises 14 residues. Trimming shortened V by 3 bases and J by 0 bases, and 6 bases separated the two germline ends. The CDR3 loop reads CASSLSVSNQPQHF. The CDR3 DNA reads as TGTGCCAGCAGCTTGTCGGTTAGCAATCAGCCCCAGCATTTT.

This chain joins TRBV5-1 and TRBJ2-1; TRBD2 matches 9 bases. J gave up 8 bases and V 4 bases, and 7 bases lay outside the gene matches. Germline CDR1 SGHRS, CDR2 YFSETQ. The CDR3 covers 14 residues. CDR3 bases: TGCGCCAGCAGCCTGGGACTAGCTGGAGATGAGCAGTTCTTC. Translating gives CASSLGLAGDEQFF.

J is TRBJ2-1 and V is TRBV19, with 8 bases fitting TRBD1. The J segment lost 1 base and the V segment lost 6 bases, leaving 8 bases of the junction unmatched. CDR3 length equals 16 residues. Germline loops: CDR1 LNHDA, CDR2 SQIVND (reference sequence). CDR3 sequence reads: CASRTVDRGSYNEQFF. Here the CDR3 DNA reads TGTGCCAGTAGAACTGTTGACAGGGGTTCCTACAATGAGCAGTTCTTC.

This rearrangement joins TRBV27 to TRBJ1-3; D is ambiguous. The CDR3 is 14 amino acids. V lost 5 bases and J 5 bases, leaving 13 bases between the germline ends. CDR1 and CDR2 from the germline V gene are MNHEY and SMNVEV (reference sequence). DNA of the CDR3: TGTGCCAGCAGTGACCCGGGAAAGAGAAACACCATATATTTT. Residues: CASSDPGKRNTIYF.

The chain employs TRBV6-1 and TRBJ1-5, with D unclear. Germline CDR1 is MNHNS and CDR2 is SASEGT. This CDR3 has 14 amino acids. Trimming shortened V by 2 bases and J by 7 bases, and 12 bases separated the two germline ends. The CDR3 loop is CASSETPATQPQHF. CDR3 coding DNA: TGTGCCAGCAGTGAAACCCCAGCGACCCAGCCCCAGCATTTT.

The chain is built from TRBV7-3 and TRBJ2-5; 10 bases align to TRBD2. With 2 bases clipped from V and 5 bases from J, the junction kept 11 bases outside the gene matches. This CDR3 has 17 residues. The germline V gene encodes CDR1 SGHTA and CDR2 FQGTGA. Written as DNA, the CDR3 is TGTGCCAGCAGCTTAGGGTCTAGCGGGGGACACGGGGAGACCCAGTACTTC. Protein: CASSLGSSGGHGETQYF.

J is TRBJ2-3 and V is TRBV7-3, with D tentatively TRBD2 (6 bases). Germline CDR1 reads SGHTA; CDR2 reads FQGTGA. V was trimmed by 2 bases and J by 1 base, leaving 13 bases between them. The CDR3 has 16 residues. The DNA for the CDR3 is TGTGCCAGCAGCTTAGGAGGGGAAGGAGGCACAGATACGCAGTATTTT. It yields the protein CASSLGGEGGTDTQYF.

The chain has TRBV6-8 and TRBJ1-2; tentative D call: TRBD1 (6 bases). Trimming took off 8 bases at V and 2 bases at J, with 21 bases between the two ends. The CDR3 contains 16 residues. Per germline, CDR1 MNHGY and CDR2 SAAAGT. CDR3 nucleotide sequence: TGTGCCAGCCCCTATGGTCCCCACAGGGCCAACTATGGCTACACCTTC. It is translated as CASPYGPHRANYGYTF.

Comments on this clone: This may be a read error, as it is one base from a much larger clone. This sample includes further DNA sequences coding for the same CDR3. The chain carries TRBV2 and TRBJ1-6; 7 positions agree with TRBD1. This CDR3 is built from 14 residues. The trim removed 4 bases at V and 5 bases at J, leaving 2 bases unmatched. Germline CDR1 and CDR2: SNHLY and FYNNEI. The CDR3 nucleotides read TGTGCCAGCAGTGTGGGGACAGATAATTCACCCCTCCACTTT. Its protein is CASSVGTDNSPLHF.

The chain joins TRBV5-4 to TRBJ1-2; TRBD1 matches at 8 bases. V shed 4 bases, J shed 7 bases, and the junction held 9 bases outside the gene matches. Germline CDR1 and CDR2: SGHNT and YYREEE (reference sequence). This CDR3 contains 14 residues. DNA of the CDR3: TGTGCCAGCAGCCTCGACAGGGGCGGATTTGGCTACACCTTC. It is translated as CASSLDRGGFGYTF.

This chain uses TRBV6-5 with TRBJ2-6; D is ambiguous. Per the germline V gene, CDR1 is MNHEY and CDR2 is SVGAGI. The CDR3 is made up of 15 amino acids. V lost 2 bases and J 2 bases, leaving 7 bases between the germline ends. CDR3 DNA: TGTGCCAGCAGTTACATGAGTGCTGGGGCCAACGTCCTGACTTTC. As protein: CASSYMSAGANVLTF.

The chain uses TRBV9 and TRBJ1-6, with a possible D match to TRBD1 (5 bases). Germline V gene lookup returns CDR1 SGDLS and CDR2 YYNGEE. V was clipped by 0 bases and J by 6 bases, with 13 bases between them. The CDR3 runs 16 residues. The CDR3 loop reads CASSVDPHGGNSPLHF. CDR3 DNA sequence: TGTGCCAGCAGCGTAGATCCCCACGGGGGTAATTCACCCCTCCACTTT.

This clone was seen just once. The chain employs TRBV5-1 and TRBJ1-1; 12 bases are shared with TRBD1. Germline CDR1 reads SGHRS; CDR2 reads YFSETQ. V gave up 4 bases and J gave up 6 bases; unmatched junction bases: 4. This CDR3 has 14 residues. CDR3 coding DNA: TGCGCCAGCAGCCCGGGACAGGGGGCCTCTGAAGCTTTCTTT. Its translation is CASSPGQGASEAFF.

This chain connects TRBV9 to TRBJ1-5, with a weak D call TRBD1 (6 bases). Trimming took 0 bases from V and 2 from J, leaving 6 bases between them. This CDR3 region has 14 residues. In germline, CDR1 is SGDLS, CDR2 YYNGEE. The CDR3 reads CASSVAGGNQPQHF. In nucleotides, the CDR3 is TGTGCCAGCAGCGTAGCAGGGGGCAATCAGCCCCAGCATTTT.

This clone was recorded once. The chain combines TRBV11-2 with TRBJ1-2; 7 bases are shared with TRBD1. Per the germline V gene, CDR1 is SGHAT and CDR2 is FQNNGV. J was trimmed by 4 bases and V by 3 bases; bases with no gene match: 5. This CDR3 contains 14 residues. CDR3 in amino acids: CASSLRGQSYGYTF. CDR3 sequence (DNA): TGTGCCAGCAGCTTGAGGGGACAGTCCTATGGCTACACCTTC.

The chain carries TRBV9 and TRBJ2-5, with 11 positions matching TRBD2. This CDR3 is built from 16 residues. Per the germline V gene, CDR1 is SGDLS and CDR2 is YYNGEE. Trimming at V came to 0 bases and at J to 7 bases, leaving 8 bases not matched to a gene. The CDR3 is CASSVVDSGGAPTQYF. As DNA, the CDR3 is TGTGCCAGCAGCGTAGTCGATAGCGGGGGGGCCCCGACCCAGTACTTC.

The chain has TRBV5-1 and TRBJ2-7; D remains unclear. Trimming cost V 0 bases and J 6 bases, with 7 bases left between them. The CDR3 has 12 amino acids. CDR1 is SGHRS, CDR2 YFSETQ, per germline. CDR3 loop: CASSLDFGEQYF. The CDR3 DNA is TGCGCCAGCAGCTTGGATTTCGGCGAGCAGTACTTC.

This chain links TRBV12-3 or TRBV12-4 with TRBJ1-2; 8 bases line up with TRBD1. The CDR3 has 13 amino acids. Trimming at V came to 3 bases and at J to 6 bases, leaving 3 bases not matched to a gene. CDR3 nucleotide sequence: TGTGCCAGCAGTTTGGGGACAGGCCATGGCTACACCTTC. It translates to CASSLGTGHGYTF.

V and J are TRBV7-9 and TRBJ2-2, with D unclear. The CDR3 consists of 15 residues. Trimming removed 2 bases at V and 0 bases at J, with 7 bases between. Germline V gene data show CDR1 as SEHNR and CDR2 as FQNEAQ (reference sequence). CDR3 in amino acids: CASSLQATNTGELFF. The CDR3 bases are TGTGCCAGCAGCTTACAGGCTACGAACACCGGGGAGCTGTTTTTT. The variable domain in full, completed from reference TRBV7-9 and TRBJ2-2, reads DTGVSQNPRHKITKRGQNVTFRCDPISEHNRLYWYRQTLGQGPEFLTYFQNEAQLEKSRLLSDRFSAERPKGSFSTLEIQRTEQGDSAMYLCASSLQATNTGELFFGEGSRLTVL.

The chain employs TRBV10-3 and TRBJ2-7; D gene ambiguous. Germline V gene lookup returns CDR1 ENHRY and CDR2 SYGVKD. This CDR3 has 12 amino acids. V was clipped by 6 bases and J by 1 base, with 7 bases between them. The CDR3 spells CAISYSSYEQYF. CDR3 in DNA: TGTGCCATCAGCTACAGTTCCTACGAGCAGTACTTC.

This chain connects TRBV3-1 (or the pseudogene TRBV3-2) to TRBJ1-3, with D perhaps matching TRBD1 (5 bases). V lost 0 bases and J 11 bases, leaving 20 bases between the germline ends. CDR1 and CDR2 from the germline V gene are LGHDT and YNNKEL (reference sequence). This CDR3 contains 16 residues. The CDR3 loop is CASSQEGEGPGGAIYF. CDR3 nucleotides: TGTGCCAGCAGCCAAGAAGGGGAGGGCCCCGGGGGGGCCATATATTTT.